A single sample is the source of the 26 T cell receptor beta chains below, sequenced in a study of shared clonotypes between healthy human individuals. The assay was immunoSEQ multiplex PCR, and TCRdb's table has in-frame clones only and misses some. The sample carries more than 2 million clones, about 94% recorded once. Positive CCR7 selection of CD45RO-negative cells yielded the naive CD8 cells, and terminally differentiated effector memory CD45RA+ cells were excluded. The sample taken for sequencing was naive CD8+ T cells from PBMCs. The source of these receptors is a man between 18 and 35 years old in good health. Some clones in this sample may be carry-over from other donors' samples.

The chain has TRBV27 and TRBJ1-5, with no clear D. CDR1 is MNHEY, CDR2 SMNVEV, per germline (reference sequence). Between the trimmed V and J ends, which lost 7 bases and 1 base, there was a span of 14 bases. CDR3 length: 15 residues. The CDR3 sequence: CASTIRWASNQPQHF. The CDR3 bases are TGTGCCAGCACCATACGCTGGGCAAGCAATCAGCCCCAGCATTTT.

The chain is built from TRBV27 and TRBJ2-4, with a possible D match to TRBD2 (6 bases). The ends were cut back, 6 bases at V and 9 bases at J, with 12 bases in the middle. The germline gives CDR1 MNHEY, CDR2 SMNVEV (reference sequence). This CDR3 contains 12 residues. CDR3 amino acids: CASSTVGGIQYF. The CDR3 DNA follows: TGTGCCAGCAGCACAGTGGGGGGCATTCAGTACTTC.

On this clone: Other DNA sequences from this sample encode an identical CDR3 as well. The chain combines TRBV14 with TRBJ2-1, with a weak D call TRBD2 (5 bases). The V end lost 5 bases, the J end lost 7 bases, and 9 bases lay between the germline ends. CDR3 length: 12 residues. Germline CDR1 is SGHDN and CDR2 is FVKESK. The CDR3 bases are TGTGCCAGCAGCTACGGAGGAAATGAGCAGTTCTTC. Translation gives CASSYGGNEQFF.

A word on this clone: The sample holds other DNA sequences that translate to the same CDR3. V gene TRBV19 combines with J gene TRBJ1-5, with unresolved D. Trimming took off 1 base at V and 4 bases at J, with 8 bases between the two ends. Germline assignment: CDR1 LNHDA and CDR2 SQIVND (reference sequence). This CDR3 comprises 14 residues. This CDR3 is CASSIADSNQPQHF. The CDR3 DNA follows: TGTGCCAGTAGTATAGCGGATTCTAATCAGCCCCAGCATTTT.

The chain couples TRBV11-3 to TRBJ2-3; D ambiguous. CDR1 is SGHNT, CDR2 YENEEA, per germline. The V and J ends lost 1 base and 0 bases respectively, with 8 bases between them. This CDR3 comprises 15 residues. The CDR3 DNA follows: TGTGCCAGCAGCTTAGGTTCGGCAAGCACAGATACGCAGTATTTT. Its protein product is CASSLGSASTDTQYF.

V gene TRBV29-1 combines with J gene TRBJ1-1; D is possibly TRBD1 (5 bases). The CDR3 loop spans 14 amino acids. V gave up 1 base and J gave up 1 base, with 10 bases separating them. Germline lookup yields CDR1 SQVTM and CDR2 ANQGSEA. As DNA, the CDR3 is TGCAGCGTTGAAGGATGGGGGTCGAACACTGAAGCTTTCTTT. Amino acid sequence: CSVEGWGSNTEAFF.

The chain employs TRBV2 and TRBJ2-1; D may be TRBD1 (5 bases). Trimming took 2 bases from V and 5 from J, leaving 19 bases between them. This CDR3 has 17 residues. CDR1 and CDR2 from the germline V gene are SNHLY and FYNNEI. The CDR3 DNA reads as TGTGCCAGCAGTGAAACGCCTACCCAGGGCCCGGACAATGAGCAGTTCTTC. Translated: CASSETPTQGPDNEQFF.

The rearrangement links TRBV14 to TRBJ2-3; D not resolved. CDR3 length: 15 amino acids. V shed 0 bases and J shed 2 bases, with 9 bases lying between them. CDR1 is SGHDN and CDR2 is FVKESK in the germline V gene. The CDR3 spells CASSQDLVNTDTQYF. The CDR3 DNA reads TGTGCCAGCAGCCAAGATCTGGTTAACACAGATACGCAGTATTTT.

V gene TRBV28 combines with J gene TRBJ2-5, with D possibly being TRBD1 or TRBD2 (5 bases each). Germline CDR1 is MDHEN and CDR2 is SYDVKM. Deletions cut 3 bases from V and 5 bases from J, with 22 bases between. This CDR3 is built from 17 residues. The CDR3 DNA is TGTGCCAGCAGTTTTTCTCTCGGGGTGGGGCTTCTGGAGACCCAGTACTTC. It is translated as CASSFSLGVGLLETQYF.

The chain recombines TRBV19 with TRBJ1-1; D gene ambiguous. Germline V gives CDR1 LNHDA, CDR2 SQIVND (reference sequence). This CDR3 has 13 amino acids. The V end lost 4 bases, the J end lost 5 bases, and 11 bases lay between the germline ends. This chain's CDR3 is CASSTSVTTEAFF. CDR3 nucleotides: TGTGCCAGTAGTACCTCCGTCACGACTGAAGCTTTCTTT.

This clone was detected only once. The chain employs TRBV9 and TRBJ1-2, with D perhaps matching TRBD1 (6 bases). Looked up from germline, CDR1 is SGDLS and CDR2 is YYNGEE. The CDR3 has 13 amino acids. V was clipped by 3 bases and J by 8 bases, with 14 bases between them. The CDR3 is CASSDGTKLGYTF. In DNA, the CDR3 is TGTGCCAGCAGCGACGGGACAAAACTAGGCTACACCTTC.

The CDR3 protein is CASSSTAGEEQFF. In nucleotides, the CDR3 is TGTGCCAGCAGCTCCACAGCGGGAGAAGAGCAGTTCTTC. The J gene is TRBJ2-1, the V gene TRBV11-3; TRBD2 matches at 8 bases. Germline CDR1 reads SGHNT; CDR2 reads YENEEA. Trimming cost V 4 bases and J 10 bases; bases outside gene matches: 6. The CDR3 covers 13 residues. Using reference TRBV11-3 and TRBJ2-1 for the parts outside the CDR3, the full variable domain is EAGVVQSPRYKIIEKKQPVAFWCNPISGHNTLYWYLQNLGQGPELLIRYENEEAVDDSQLPKDRFSAERLKGVDSTLKIQPAELGDSAVYLCASSSTAGEEQFFGPGTRLTVL.

The chain recombines TRBV29-1 with TRBJ2-2; no reliable D call. Germline CDR1 SQVTM, CDR2 ANQGSEA. V was pared by 1 base and J by 5 bases, with 11 bases between. The CDR3 is 14 amino acids. DNA for the CDR3: TGCAGCGTTGAAGGACGAGAGCGAACCGGGGAGCTGTTTTTT. Translated: CSVEGRERTGELFF.

V gene TRBV27 combines with J gene TRBJ2-7, with 8 bases that match TRBD2. Unmatched junction bases numbered 16, after V lost 8 bases and J lost 7 bases. The CDR3 length is 15 residues. The germline V gene encodes CDR1 MNHEY and CDR2 SMNVEV (reference sequence). The CDR3 protein is CASGPLGGRLDEQYF. For the CDR3, the DNA is TGTGCCAGCGGACCTCTTGGCGGGAGGTTGGATGAGCAGTACTTC.

This clone occurred once. The CDR3 region has the DNA TGTGCCAGTAGTACTTCTCCGGGGAGCGGCTACACCTTC. This gives the protein CASSTSPGSGYTF. V gene TRBV19 combines with J gene TRBJ1-2; unclear D gene. The CDR3 extends over 13 amino acids. The V gene lost 4 bases and the J gene lost 8 bases, with 14 bases spanning the gap. In germline, CDR1 is LNHDA, CDR2 SQIVND (reference sequence).

CDR3 sequence (DNA): TGTGCCAGCAGCTCACCCGACGATATTAGAGGGCTGGGAGAGTTCTTC. This sequence encodes CASSSPDDIRGLGEFF. V is TRBV5-6 and J is TRBJ2-1; weak D call: TRBD2 (5 bases). Trimming left V 3 bases short and J 14 bases short, with 27 bases between. Germline V lookup: CDR1 SGHDT, CDR2 YYEEEE. The CDR3 is made up of 16 amino acids. The whole variable domain, remainder taken from reference TRBV5-6 and TRBJ2-1, is DAGVTQSPTHLIKTRGQQVTLRCSPKSGHDTVSWYQQALGQGPQFIFQYYEEEERQRGNFPDRFSGHQFPNYSSELNVNALLLGDSALYLCASSSPDDIRGLGEFFGPGTRLTVL.

The CDR3: CASRLGLAGGYEQYF. The CDR3, as DNA: TGTGCCAGCAGACTTGGACTAGCGGGAGGCTACGAGCAGTACTTC. The genes are TRBV28 and TRBJ2-7; 14 bases are a match to TRBD2. V lost 6 bases to trimming and J lost 3 bases; unmatched junction nucleotides: 4. The V gene's germline CDR1 is MDHEN and CDR2 SYDVKM. CDR3 length: 15 residues.

This clone was detected only once. The V and J genes are TRBV11-2 and TRBJ1-1; 7 bases fit TRBD1. Per germline, CDR1 SGHAT and CDR2 FQNNGV. J gave up 0 bases and V 5 bases, and 9 bases lay outside the gene matches. This CDR3 comprises 16 residues. CDR3 loop: CASSPRPTGMNTEAFF. The CDR3 DNA reads as TGTGCCAGCAGCCCACGACCGACAGGGATGAACACTGAAGCTTTCTTT.

V gene TRBV10-2 combines with J gene TRBJ2-1; D may be TRBD1 (5 bases). Germline V gives CDR1 WSHSY, CDR2 SAAADI. The CDR3 covers 15 residues. The germline V and J ends were trimmed by 2 bases and 4 bases, with 12 bases remaining between them. This chain's CDR3 is CASSEGAELYNEQFF. The CDR3 DNA reads as TGCGCCAGCAGTGAGGGGGCGGAACTGTACAATGAGCAGTTCTTC.

The genes are TRBV6-1 and TRBJ2-7, with TRBD2 matching over 11 bases. V trimming: 4 bases; J trimming: 4 bases; junction bases outside the gene matches: 3. Per germline, CDR1 MNHNS and CDR2 SASEGT. The CDR3 is 14 residues long. The CDR3 DNA follows: TGTGCCAGCAGTGCTAGCGGGAGGTCTTACGAGCAGTACTTC. Protein product: CASSASGRSYEQYF.

The CDR3 region is CASSLVLAGGPGEQFF. For the CDR3, the DNA is TGTGCCAGCAGCTTAGTATTAGCGGGAGGGCCTGGGGAGCAGTTCTTC. V is TRBV7-8 and J is TRBJ2-1, with TRBD2 matching 11 bases. Trimming removed 1 base from V and 10 bases from J; junction bases left unmatched: 9. CDR1 is SGHVS and CDR2 is FQNEAQ in the germline V gene. This CDR3 is 16 amino acids long.

The gene calls are TRBV28 and TRBJ2-5; TRBD1 might be the D (6 bases). The assigned J gene may be wrong: the sequence end matches TRBJ2-7 better. Germline loops: CDR1 MDHEN, CDR2 SYDVKM. The CDR3 runs to 16 residues. CDR3 amino acids: CASSTSAQGRSYEQYF. CDR3 in DNA: TGTGCCAGCAGTACTTCAGCACAGGGCCGTTCCTACGAGCAGTACTTC.

The V gene is TRBV5-1, the J gene TRBJ2-7, with 12 bases matching TRBD2. V was pared by 3 bases and J by 0 bases, with 10 bases of the junction left unmatched. The CDR3 length is 18 residues. Germline V gene lookup returns CDR1 SGHRS and CDR2 YFSETQ. In DNA form, the CDR3 reads TGCGCCAGCAGCTACACCGGGACTAGCGGGCCCTACTCCTACGAGCAGTACTTC. Protein: CASSYTGTSGPYSYEQYF.

The V gene is TRBV11-2, the J gene TRBJ2-1, with 10 positions matching TRBD1. CDR3 size: 17 residues. CDR1 and CDR2 from the germline V gene are SGHAT and FQNNGV. The V segment lost 4 bases and the J segment 2 bases; nucleotides outside the gene matches: 8. The CDR3 region has the DNA TGTGCCAGCAGCTCCCGGACAGGGGGGATCACCTACAATGAGCAGTTCTTC. Translating it yields CASSSRTGGITYNEQFF.

The chain employs TRBV7-2 and TRBJ2-3; TRBD1 matches 8 bases. Germline V gene data show CDR1 as SGHTA and CDR2 as FQGNSA. This CDR3 spans 15 amino acids. The junction had 4 bases not matched to a gene; V was cut back by 5 bases and J by 0 bases. In DNA form, the CDR3 reads TGTGCCAGCAGCCACCGGACAGGGAGCACAGATACGCAGTATTTT. As protein: CASSHRTGSTDTQYF.

The chain is built from TRBV5-4 and TRBJ2-7; TRBD2 is a possible D gene (6 bases). The germline CDR1 and CDR2 sequences are SGHNT and YYREEE (reference sequence). The CDR3 contains 13 residues. V was shortened by 5 bases and J by 6 bases, with 15 bases between the two germline ends. CDR3 coding DNA: TGTGCCAGCAGTACGGCGGGGTCTCTCGAGCAGTACTTC. The encoded protein is CASSTAGSLEQYF.